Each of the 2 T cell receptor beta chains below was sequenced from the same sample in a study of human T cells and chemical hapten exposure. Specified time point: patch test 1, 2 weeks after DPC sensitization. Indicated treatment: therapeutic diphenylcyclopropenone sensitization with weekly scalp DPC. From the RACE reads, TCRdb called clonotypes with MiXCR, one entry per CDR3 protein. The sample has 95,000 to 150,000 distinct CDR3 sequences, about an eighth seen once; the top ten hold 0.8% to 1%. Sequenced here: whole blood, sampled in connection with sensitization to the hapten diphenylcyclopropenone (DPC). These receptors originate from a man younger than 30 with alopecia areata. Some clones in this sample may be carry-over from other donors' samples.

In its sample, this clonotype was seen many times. The CDR3 coding sequence is TGTGCCAGCAGTCCGCGACAGGTGAGCACTGAAGCTTTCTTT. This codes for CASSPRQVSTEAFF. The chain carries TRBV12-3 or TRBV12-4 and TRBJ1-1; tentative D call: TRBD1 (6 bases). This CDR3 comprises 14 residues. V was trimmed by 5 bases and J by 4 bases, leaving 14 bases between them.

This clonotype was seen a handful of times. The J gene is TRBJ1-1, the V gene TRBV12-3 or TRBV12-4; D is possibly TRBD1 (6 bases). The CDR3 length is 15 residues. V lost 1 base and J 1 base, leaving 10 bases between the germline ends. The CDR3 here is CASSLETQGNTEAFF. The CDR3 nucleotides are TGTGCCAGCAGTTTAGAAACACAGGGGAACACTGAAGCTTTCTTT.